These T cell receptor beta chains were read from a single sample in a study of vaccination and CD4 T cells after COVID-19. For these TCRs, the target antigens are not known. One entry per CDR3 protein, called by TCRdb with MiXCR from the PCR reads. Of over 10,000 distinct CDR3 sequences in the sample, less than 70% were seen once. The material sequenced was CD4+ T cells from blood, cultured in vitro. The receptors stem from a human donor who had recovered from COVID-19. Both conserved end residues are part of each CDR3. The order of the fields is J gene, V gene, D gene, clone size, CDR3 DNA, CDR3 protein. D genes are given only for firm matches. Size tells how often a clone was seen (once, few, many) or the class of an expanded clone, and some rows leave it out.

j_call: TRBJ2-1
v_call: TRBV7-2
d_call: .
clone_size: hyperexpanded
cdr3_nt: TGTGCCAGCAGCAGGACTCGTTTTAATGAGCAGTTCTTC
cdr3_aa: CASSRTRFNEQFF

j_call: TRBJ1-2
v_call: TRBV30
d_call: TRBD1
clone_size: .
cdr3_nt: TGTGCCTGGAGTGCCGGGACAGGCTATGGCTACACCTTC
cdr3_aa: CAWSAGTGYGYTF

j_call: TRBJ1-5
v_call: TRBV2
d_call: .
clone_size: .
cdr3_nt: TGTGCCAGCAGTGACCCAGGGAAATTAATACAGCCCCAGCATTTT
cdr3_aa: CASSDPGKLIQPQHF

j_call: TRBJ2-7
v_call: TRBV7-2
d_call: .
clone_size: .
cdr3_nt: TGTGCCAGCAGCTTAGGTTCGGCGGTCCCTACCTACGAGCAGTACTTC
cdr3_aa: CASSLGSAVPTYEQYF

j_call: TRBJ1-2
v_call: TRBV2
d_call: TRBD1
clone_size: once
cdr3_nt: TGTGCCAGCAGTGATCGAGGACAGGGCTTCAATGGCTACACCTTC
cdr3_aa: CASSDRGQGFNGYTF

j_call: TRBJ1-1
v_call: TRBV28
d_call: TRBD1
clone_size: .
cdr3_nt: TGTGCCAGCAGACCCCCCAACCAGGGGGCAGCCCAAGCTTTCTTT
cdr3_aa: CASRPPNQGAAQAFF

j_call: TRBJ1-6
v_call: TRBV20-1
d_call: TRBD1
clone_size: .
cdr3_nt: TGCAGTGCTACCCGGACAGGGGGCTTGGATTCACCCCTCCACTTT
cdr3_aa: CSATRTGGLDSPLHF

j_call: TRBJ2-1
v_call: TRBV24-1
d_call: TRBD2
clone_size: .
cdr3_nt: TGTGCCAGCAGTTCCACTAGCGGGAGGGCCGGTAATGAGCAGTTCTTC
cdr3_aa: CASSSTSGRAGNEQFF

j_call: TRBJ1-2
v_call: TRBV10-3
d_call: TRBD1
clone_size: few
cdr3_nt: TGTGCCACTATGGACAGGGGACGGGAGGACTATGGCTACACCTTC
cdr3_aa: CATMDRGREDYGYTF

j_call: TRBJ2-7
v_call: TRBV28
d_call: .
clone_size: .
cdr3_nt: TGTGCCAGCAGTTTGGAGGACAGAGCCGAGCAGTACTTC
cdr3_aa: CASSLEDRAEQYF

j_call: TRBJ2-2
v_call: TRBV7-3
d_call: .
clone_size: .
cdr3_nt: TGTGCCAGCAGCTTAAATACTGGGGGGAACACCGGGGAGCTGTTTTTT
cdr3_aa: CASSLNTGGNTGELFF

j_call: TRBJ1-1
v_call: TRBV7-9
d_call: .
clone_size: .
cdr3_nt: TGTGCCAGCAGCTGGGCTCAGGGACGGGGGACTGAAGCTTTCTTT
cdr3_aa: CASSWAQGRGTEAFF

j_call: TRBJ1-4
v_call: TRBV6-2/TRBV6-3
d_call: TRBD1
clone_size: .
cdr3_nt: TGTGCCAGCAGTTTACGGACAGGAGGAACTAATGAAAAACTGTTTTTT
cdr3_aa: CASSLRTGGTNEKLFF

j_call: TRBJ1-2
v_call: TRBV20-1
d_call: .
clone_size: .
cdr3_nt: TGCAGTGCTAGAGTACAGACACCTAACTATGGCTACACCTTC
cdr3_aa: CSARVQTPNYGYTF

j_call: TRBJ2-6
v_call: TRBV11-2
d_call: TRBD1
clone_size: .
cdr3_nt: TGTGCCAGCAGCAGCCGAGGGACAGGGAACTCTGGGGCCAACGTCCTGACTTTC
cdr3_aa: CASSSRGTGNSGANVLTF

j_call: TRBJ1-6
v_call: TRBV6-1
d_call: .
clone_size: .
cdr3_nt: TGTGCCAGCAGTCTAGACAGATATAATTCACCCCTCCACTTT
cdr3_aa: CASSLDRYNSPLHF

j_call: TRBJ2-2
v_call: TRBV7-9
d_call: TRBD1
clone_size: .
cdr3_nt: TGTGCCAGCAGCACGACAGGGGTAGGGGGTCATCCCGGGGAGCTGTTTTTT
cdr3_aa: CASSTTGVGGHPGELFF

j_call: TRBJ1-2
v_call: TRBV6-1
d_call: TRBD1
clone_size: few
cdr3_nt: TGTGCCAGCAGTAGGGGGCGCGGAGGCTACACCTTC
cdr3_aa: CASSRGRGGYTF

j_call: TRBJ1-2
v_call: TRBV15
d_call: .
clone_size: .
cdr3_nt: TGTGCCACCAGCAGAGATCAAGGCAGGAACTATGGCTACACCTTC
cdr3_aa: CATSRDQGRNYGYTF

j_call: TRBJ1-4
v_call: TRBV11-2
d_call: TRBD1
clone_size: .
cdr3_nt: TGTGCCAGCAGCTTGAGGGGACAGCCTAATGAAAAACTGTTTTTT
cdr3_aa: CASSLRGQPNEKLFF

j_call: TRBJ2-5
v_call: TRBV4-1
d_call: TRBD2
clone_size: .
cdr3_nt: TGCGCCAGCAGCCAAGATCTAGCGGGAAGTGAGACCCAGTACTTC
cdr3_aa: CASSQDLAGSETQYF

j_call: TRBJ2-3
v_call: TRBV20-1
d_call: .
clone_size: .
cdr3_nt: TGCAGTGCTAGTTCAGGTAGAACAGATACGCAGTATTTT
cdr3_aa: CSASSGRTDTQYF

j_call: TRBJ1-6
v_call: TRBV6-5
d_call: .
clone_size: .
cdr3_nt: TGTGCCAGCAGTTTAACGAACAGGGATCCTTCACCCCTCCACTTT
cdr3_aa: CASSLTNRDPSPLHF

j_call: TRBJ2-2
v_call: TRBV11-3
d_call: .
clone_size: .
cdr3_nt: TGTGCCAGCAGAAGGACGAACACCGGGGAGCTGTTTTTT
cdr3_aa: CASRRTNTGELFF

j_call: TRBJ1-2
v_call: TRBV2
d_call: .
clone_size: .
cdr3_nt: TGTGCCAGCATCGATGAGGGGACCGGCTATGGCTACACCTTC
cdr3_aa: CASIDEGTGYGYTF

j_call: TRBJ1-2
v_call: TRBV29-1
d_call: .
clone_size: .
cdr3_nt: TGCAGCGTTGGAACGGCAAACTATGGCTACACCTTC
cdr3_aa: CSVGTANYGYTF

j_call: TRBJ2-3
v_call: TRBV5-3
d_call: TRBD2
clone_size: .
cdr3_nt: TGTGCCAGCAGCTACCGACTAGCGGGGGGTGGCACAGATACGCAGTATTTT
cdr3_aa: CASSYRLAGGGTDTQYF

j_call: TRBJ1-1
v_call: TRBV19
d_call: .
clone_size: .
cdr3_nt: TGTGCCAGCATGGTCAAGGGTGCCACTGAAGCTTTCTTT
cdr3_aa: CASMVKGATEAFF

j_call: TRBJ1-2
v_call: TRBV5-1
d_call: .
clone_size: .
cdr3_nt: TGCGCCAGCAGTCCGACGGGGTATGGTGGCTACACCTTC
cdr3_aa: CASSPTGYGGYTF

j_call: TRBJ2-1
v_call: TRBV7-9
d_call: TRBD1
clone_size: .
cdr3_nt: TGTGCCAGCACACTCGGGACAGGGGCCTACAATGAGCAGTTCTTC
cdr3_aa: CASTLGTGAYNEQFF

j_call: TRBJ2-7
v_call: TRBV6-1
d_call: TRBD2
clone_size: once
cdr3_nt: TGTGCCAGCAGTGACCAGCGGGGGGGCGACGAGCAGTACTTC
cdr3_aa: CASSDQRGGDEQYF

j_call: TRBJ2-7
v_call: TRBV20-1
d_call: TRBD2
clone_size: .
cdr3_nt: TGCAGTGCTAGAGAGACCGGGACTAGCCACTCGGAGCAGTACTTC
cdr3_aa: CSARETGTSHSEQYF

j_call: TRBJ1-2
v_call: TRBV7-2
d_call: .
clone_size: once
cdr3_nt: TGTGCCAGCAGCCCGACGGTGAACTATGGCTACACCTTC
cdr3_aa: CASSPTVNYGYTF

j_call: TRBJ1-5
v_call: TRBV7-2
d_call: .
clone_size: few
cdr3_nt: TGTGCCAGCAGCTTCCGACAGAGCAATCAGCCCCAGCATTTT
cdr3_aa: CASSFRQSNQPQHF

j_call: TRBJ1-1
v_call: TRBV7-2
d_call: .
clone_size: .
cdr3_nt: TGTGCCAGCAGCTTAGCGGGGGGAGGGGGTGTTGAAGCTTTCTTT
cdr3_aa: CASSLAGGGGVEAFF